This TCR beta chain was sequenced in a study of cytomegalovirus exposure and HLA in healthy donors. Broader study findings: The authors listed approximately 150 TCR beta chains as cytomegalovirus-associated.

To note about this clone: As yet, its antigen is unknown.

Vbeta (60) and Jbeta (13) primers were used in the PCR. Only in-frame clones appear in the TCRdb table, and some are missing; sequencing was by immunoSEQ multiplex PCR. The sample has under 200,000 clones, almost 80% seen once. Donors consisted of healthy bone marrow donors. With 7 bases clipped from V and 1 base from J, the junction kept 5 bases outside the gene matches. The CDR3 is 13 amino acids. Germline CDR1 and CDR2: SQVTM and ANQGSEA. Sequencing used PBMCs. The TCR sequence derives from a man aged 25 to 40 in good health and CMV-seronegative. The V call is TRBV29-1, the J call TRBJ1-1; 8 bases agree with TRBD1. The CDR3 reads CSAGQGQNTEAFF. The CDR3 region has the DNA TGCAGCGCCGGACAGGGACAGAACACTGAAGCTTTCTTT.